The 26 T cell receptor beta chains presented below share a single source sample, sequenced in a study of blood T cell repertoires in COVID-19. Clones were read by immunoSEQ multiplex PCR, and TCRdb kept only the in-frame ones, dropping some. Of around 17,000 clones listed, approximately 88% are singletons. Material: peripheral blood. Receptors originate from a human donor in a cohort sampled during active COVID-19.

This sequence joins TRBV5-1 and TRBJ2-2, with D uncertain. The CDR3 is made up of 16 amino acids. The ends were cut back, 0 bases at V and 1 base at J, with 10 bases in the middle. Germline CDR1 and CDR2: SGHRS and YFSETQ. CDR3 DNA: TGCGCCAGCAGCTTGGATGGAGTAGGGAACACCGGGGAGCTGTTTTTT. This sequence encodes CASSLDGVGNTGELFF. The whole variable domain, filled in from reference TRBV5-1 and TRBJ2-2, reads KAGVTQTPRYLIKTRGQQVTLSCSPISGHRSVSWYQQTPGQGLQFLFEYFSETQRNKGNFPGRFSGRQFSNSRSEMNVSTLELGDSALYLCASSLDGVGNTGELFFGEGSRLTVL.

The chain has TRBV7-2 and TRBJ2-3; TRBD2 agrees at 16 bases. J lost 8 bases, V lost 6 bases, and 5 bases had no gene match. The germline gives CDR1 SGHTA, CDR2 FQGNSA. This CDR3 has 15 residues. CDR3: CASSPGTSGGATQYF. In DNA, the CDR3 is TGTGCCAGCAGTCCCGGGACTAGCGGGGGGGCTACGCAGTATTTT.

The chain links TRBV7-2 to TRBJ2-7; D might be TRBD2 (6 bases). The germline V gene has CDR1 SGHTA and CDR2 FQGNSA. The V end lost 2 bases, the J end lost 3 bases, and 8 bases lay between the germline ends. The CDR3 contains 13 residues. Here the CDR3 DNA reads TGTGCCAGCAGCTTACCGGGGGACTACGAGCAGTACTTC. This encodes CASSLPGDYEQYF.

J is TRBJ1-2 and V is TRBV11-2; 7 positions match TRBD1. CDR3 length: 13 amino acids. V was clipped by 5 bases and J by 12 bases; unmatched bases: 12. Per germline, CDR1 SGHAT and CDR2 FQNNGV. CDR3 region: CASSENTGTEDTF. The CDR3 nucleotides are TGTGCCAGCAGCGAGAATACCGGGACAGAGGACACCTTC.

In its sample, this clone was seen a few times. The chain couples TRBV6-1 to TRBJ1-1; no clear D gene. The CDR3 has 14 amino acids. Germline V lookup: CDR1 MNHNS, CDR2 SASEGT. Deletions cut 0 bases from V and 11 bases from J, with 16 bases between. CDR3 in amino acids: CASSEASGHLIAFF. CDR3 bases: TGTGCCAGCAGTGAAGCGTCAGGCCATCTGATTGCTTTCTTT.

The gene calls are TRBV5-1 and TRBJ2-1; 10 bases map to TRBD2. Germline values: CDR1 SGHRS, CDR2 YFSETQ. V was pared by 4 bases and J by 6 bases, with 10 bases of the junction left unmatched. This CDR3 spans 16 amino acids. The CDR3 loop is CASSPRTLAGVNEQFF. The CDR3, as DNA: TGCGCCAGCAGCCCCCGTACTCTAGCGGGGGTCAATGAGCAGTTCTTC.

The CDR3 loop is CASSPLAGAGETQYF. The CDR3 bases are TGTGCCAGCAGCCCCTTAGCGGGGGCGGGGGAGACCCAGTACTTC. The V gene is TRBV14, the J gene TRBJ2-5; TRBD2 agrees at 9 bases. The CDR3 runs 15 residues. Germline-derived CDR1 and CDR2 are SGHDN and FVKESK. The V and J ends lost 4 bases and 5 bases, in that order; junction bases with no gene match: 8.

This clone has only one observation. In DNA, the CDR3 is TGTGCCAGTATAGGCAGGATGAACACTGAAGCTTTCTTT. The encoded protein is CASIGRMNTEAFF. The chain joins TRBV19 to TRBJ1-1; D remains unclear. Germline V gene sequence: CDR1 LNHDA, CDR2 SQIVND (reference sequence). CDR3 size: 13 residues. Trimming shortened V by 7 bases and J by 0 bases, and 9 bases separated the two germline ends.

The chain recombines TRBV7-2 with TRBJ2-7; D gene unclear. CDR1 and CDR2 from the germline V gene are SGHTA and FQGNSA. Trimming took 1 base from V and 6 from J, leaving 10 bases between them. This CDR3 is built from 13 residues. CDR3 coding DNA: TGTGCCAGCAGCTTAGACAGAAAAGGCGAGCAGTACTTC. This sequence encodes CASSLDRKGEQYF.

The V call is TRBV5-1, the J call TRBJ2-1; 10 positions agree with TRBD2. J was trimmed by 8 bases and V by 0 bases; bases with no gene match: 5. This CDR3 contains 15 residues. CDR1 SGHRS and CDR2 YFSETQ come from the germline V gene. CDR3 nucleotide sequence: TGCGCCAGCAGCTTGGCCGCTAGCGGGGGAGATGAGCAGTTCTTC. It translates to CASSLAASGGDEQFF.

The V and J genes are TRBV6-5 and TRBJ2-7, with TRBD1 identical over 8 bases. The CDR3 has 13 amino acids. Germline CDR1 is MNHEY and CDR2 is SVGAGI. With 5 bases clipped from V and 3 bases from J, the junction kept 3 bases outside the gene matches. The CDR3 coding sequence is TGTGCCAGCAGTCCGGACAGGGTCTACGAGCAGTACTTC. This sequence encodes CASSPDRVYEQYF.

Only one count was recorded for this clone. The CDR3 DNA reads as TGTGCCAGCAGCCCAGGCAGGGGGGACTATGGCTACACCTTC. Protein sequence: CASSPGRGDYGYTF. The chain employs TRBV11-2 and TRBJ1-2, with 7 bases identical to TRBD1. V lost 5 bases, J lost 3 bases, and 6 bases stayed unmatched. This CDR3 contains 14 residues. Germline V gene lookup returns CDR1 SGHAT and CDR2 FQNNGV. Complete variable domain (other parts from reference TRBV11-2 and TRBJ1-2): EAGVAQSPRYKIIEKRQSVAFWCNPISGHATLYWYQQILGQGPKLLIQFQNNGVVDDSQLPKDRFSAERLKGVDSTLKIQPAKLEDSAVYLCASSPGRGDYGYTFGSGTRLTVV.

This clone was seen only once. J is TRBJ1-1 and V is TRBV19, with 7 bases fitting TRBD1. V shed 5 bases, J shed 5 bases, and the junction held 5 bases outside the gene matches. This CDR3 spans 13 amino acids. The germline CDR1 and CDR2 sequences are LNHDA and SQIVND (reference sequence). Here the CDR3 reads CASSFTGDTEAFF. CDR3 sequence (DNA): TGTGCCAGTAGTTTTACAGGGGATACTGAAGCTTTCTTT.

The CDR3 reads CATEGNYGYTF. For the CDR3, the DNA is TGTGCCACCGAGGGTAACTATGGCTACACCTTC. The rearrangement links TRBV24-1 to TRBJ1-2, with D hard to call. The CDR3 spans 11 residues. Trimming removed 9 bases from V and 1 base from J, with 5 bases in between. Germline CDR1 is KGHDR and CDR2 is SFDVKD.

This chain joins TRBV12-5 and TRBJ1-2, with D unclear. Germline values: CDR1 LGHNT, CDR2 FRNRAP. V was pared by 5 bases and J by 6 bases, with 4 bases between. The CDR3 contains 10 residues. The chain's CDR3 is CASGRDGYTF. CDR3 DNA sequence: TGTGCTAGTGGTCGGGATGGCTACACCTTC.

The chain couples TRBV2 to TRBJ2-5; 12 bases align to TRBD1. Germline trimming cut 8 bases from V and 5 bases from J; bases unmatched to any gene: 12. The CDR3 runs to 16 residues. The germline gives CDR1 SNHLY, CDR2 FYNNEI. The CDR3 coding sequence is TGTGCCAGCGGGAGGAAGGGGACAGGGGGCGCTGAGACCCAGTACTTC. This encodes CASGRKGTGGAETQYF.

This clone was counted once. The rearrangement joins TRBV3-1 (or the pseudogene TRBV3-2) to TRBJ2-7; TRBD2 aligns across 7 bases. Trimming at V came to 4 bases and at J to 2 bases, leaving 2 bases not matched to a gene. Germline CDR1 reads LGHDT; CDR2 reads YNNKEL (reference sequence). There are 13 residues in the CDR3. The CDR3 spells CASSPGGTYEQYF. CDR3 coding DNA: TGTGCCAGCAGCCCCGGGGGGACCTACGAGCAGTACTTC.

The chain carries TRBV4-2 and TRBJ1-3, with D unclear. Germline-derived CDR1 and CDR2 are LGHNA and YNFKEQ. The CDR3 has 16 amino acids. Trimming took off 0 bases at V and 6 bases at J, with 15 bases between the two ends. CDR3 residues: CASSQDLGGMENTIYF. The CDR3 nucleotides read TGTGCCAGCAGCCAAGATTTAGGAGGGATGGAAAACACCATATATTTT.

J is TRBJ1-1 and V is TRBV5-1, with D unclear. The ends were cut back, 4 bases at V and 5 bases at J, with 12 bases in the middle. This CDR3 spans 13 amino acids. The V gene's germline CDR1 is SGHRS and CDR2 YFSETQ. CDR3 nucleotides: TGCGCCAGCAGCCCTCCGGCGGGGACTGAAGCTTTCTTT. Amino acid sequence: CASSPPAGTEAFF.

The chain links TRBV7-2 to TRBJ2-3; maybe TRBD2 (5 bases). Germline values: CDR1 SGHTA, CDR2 FQGNSA. The CDR3 is 13 amino acids. Deletions cut 7 bases from V and 5 bases from J, with 13 bases between. DNA for the CDR3: TGTGCCAGCACTCCTCCCGGGGTAGATACGCAGTATTTT. Its protein product is CASTPPGVDTQYF.

The rearrangement joins TRBV5-1 to TRBJ1-1; TRBD1 aligns across 9 bases. Germline lookup yields CDR1 SGHRS and CDR2 YFSETQ. This CDR3 comprises 14 residues. The junction had 3 bases not matched to a gene; V was cut back by 0 bases and J by 6 bases. CDR3 in DNA: TGCGCCAGCAGCTTGGGACAGGGGGATGCTGAAGCTTTCTTT. It translates to CASSLGQGDAEAFF.

The chain carries TRBV27 and TRBJ2-7; 9 bases map to TRBD2. After removal of 2 bases from V and 2 bases from J, the junction contained 10 bases not matched to a gene. This CDR3 comprises 17 residues. Germline loops: CDR1 MNHEY, CDR2 SMNVEV (reference sequence). In DNA, the CDR3 is TGTGCCAGCAGTTTAAGGGCAACTAGCGGGCTGCCCTACGAGCAGTACTTC. Residues: CASSLRATSGLPYEQYF.

The V gene is TRBV9, the J gene TRBJ1-1; TRBD1 agrees at 8 bases. The J segment lost 2 bases and the V segment lost 5 bases, leaving 8 bases of the junction unmatched. Germline lookup yields CDR1 SGDLS and CDR2 YYNGEE. CDR3 size: 15 residues. The CDR3 loop is CASSEHTGGNTEAFF. DNA for the CDR3: TGTGCCAGCAGTGAACATACAGGGGGTAACACTGAAGCTTTCTTT.

This chain links TRBV6-6 with TRBJ1-1; 8 bases line up with TRBD1. Germline V gene sequence: CDR1 MNHNY, CDR2 SVGAGI (reference sequence). CDR3 length: 16 residues. Germline trimming cut 2 bases from V and 4 bases from J; bases unmatched to any gene: 9. The CDR3 DNA is TGTGCCAGCAGTTACATCCCAGGGGGCATGGGCACTGAAGCTTTCTTT. Residues: CASSYIPGGMGTEAFF.

The chain employs TRBV11-2 and TRBJ2-1, with D tentatively TRBD2 (5 bases). This CDR3 contains 13 residues. Germline lookup yields CDR1 SGHAT and CDR2 FQNNGV. With 1 base removed from V and 10 bases from J, the gap between germline ends came to 11 bases. CDR3 sequence reads: CASSLGRGGEQFF. CDR3 nucleotides: TGTGCCAGCAGCTTAGGTCGGGGTGGAGAGCAGTTCTTC.

The genes are TRBV7-2 and TRBJ1-2; 9 nucleotides agree with TRBD1. This CDR3 has 15 residues. V was pared by 6 bases and J by 5 bases, with 10 bases of the junction left unmatched. Germline values: CDR1 SGHTA, CDR2 FQGNSA. The CDR3 DNA follows: TGTGCCAGCAGTCCGACCGGGACAGGGTTTTATGGCTACACCTTC. It is translated as CASSPTGTGFYGYTF.